The sequence of this T cell receptor (beta chain) was determined in a study of immune evolution from preneoplasia to lung adenocarcinoma. Study-wide results and limits: Normal lung had the highest top T cell clone frequencies.

Resections took place in Japan or China from about 2013 to 2017. On this clone itself: Its antigen is currently unknown.

Only in-frame clones appear in the TCRdb table, and some are missing; sequencing was by immunoSEQ multiplex PCR. The data contain around 2,000 clones, 82% of them singletons. What was sequenced was FFPE adjacent normal lung tissue. This receptor was identified in a person between 70 and 80 years old with lung adenocarcinoma.

In DNA form, the CDR3 reads TGTGCCAGCAGTGAAGGCAGCTATAGCAATCAGCCCCAGCATTTT. It yields the protein CASSEGSYSNQPQHF. V usage is TRBV6-1 and J usage is TRBJ1-5; no clear D gene. The V end lost 1 base, the J end lost 0 bases, and 7 bases lay between the germline ends. The CDR3 is made up of 15 amino acids. CDR1 and CDR2 from the germline V gene are MNHNS and SASEGT.